The rows below give T cell receptor beta chains drawn from one sample of a study of T cells in Graves' hyperthyroidism and ophthalmopathy. TCRdb re-called the multiplex PCR reads through MiXCR, storing one row per CDR3 protein. Counted here are roughly 710,000 distinct CDR3 sequences, around a third occurring once; the ten biggest clones make up less than 40%. Sequenced material: blood. All receptors derive from a woman aged 40 to 50 with Graves' hyperthyroidism. CDR3s include the opening cysteine and the closing phenylalanine or tryptophan. The D gene is left open where the match is weak. Only part of the rows carry a size: once, few, many, or a class if the clone is expanded.

TRBV6-5	TRBD1	many	TRBJ1-1	CASRTGGTEAFF	TGTGCCAGTAGGACAGGGGGCACTGAAGCTTTCTTT
TRBV6-2/TRBV6-3	TRBD2	-	TRBJ2-5	CASSDRTRQETQYF	TGTGCCAGCAGTGATCGGACTAGACAAGAGACCCAGTACTTC
TRBV7-2	-	-	TRBJ2-1	CASSLQGKQFF	TGTGCCAGCAGCTTACAGGGAAAGCAGTTCTTC
TRBV12-5	-	once	TRBJ1-4	CASGFLGESEKLFF	TGTGCTAGTGGTTTTTTGGGGGAGAGCGAAAAACTGTTTTTT
TRBV9	TRBD2	few	TRBJ2-7	CASSASGTSSGLYEQYF	TGTGCCAGCAGCGCATCCGGGACTAGTAGCGGACTCTACGAGCAGTACTTC
TRBV20-1	-	-	TRBJ1-3	CSAPGIRPGTRNTIYF	TGCAGTGCCCCTGGGATCCGGCCGGGCACACGAAACACCATATATTTT
TRBV3-1	-	-	TRBJ1-2	CASSQSGIDGYTF	TGTGCCAGCAGCCAATCGGGGATCGATGGCTACACCTTC
TRBV20-1	-	many	TRBJ1-2	CSARDNRAYGYTF	TGCAGTGCTAGAGATAACCGGGCTTATGGCTACACCTTC
TRBV7-2	TRBD1	-	TRBJ2-5	CASSQGQGPRETQYF	TGTGCCAGCAGCCAGGGACAGGGGCCTAGGGAGACCCAGTACTTC
TRBV7-2	-	-	TRBJ2-3	CATGITDTQYF	TGTGCCACCGGGATCACAGATACGCAGTATTTT
TRBV5-1	-	-	TRBJ1-1	CASSSEWAENTEAFF	TGTGCCAGCAGCTCTGAATGGGCGGAGAACACTGAAGCTTTCTTT
TRBV2	-	-	TRBJ1-1	CASSEGRGEAFF	TGTGCCAGCAGTGAAGGGAGGGGTGAAGCTTTCTTT
TRBV6-6	-	many	TRBJ1-5	CASSYSAVGNQPQHF	TGTGCCAGCAGTTACTCGGCAGTTGGTAATCAGCCCCAGCATTTT
TRBV20-1	TRBD2	-	TRBJ2-5	CSASGPAGGPETQYF	TGCAGTGCCAGCGGGCCAGCGGGAGGGCCTGAGACCCAGTACTTC
TRBV7-2	TRBD2	many	TRBJ2-5	CASSHGTSGRRAETQYF	TGTGCCAGCAGCCATGGGACTAGCGGGAGGAGGGCGGAGACCCAGTACTTC
TRBV7-9	TRBD1	few	TRBJ1-2	CASTPDRINYGYTF	TGTGCCAGCACCCCGGACAGGATCAACTATGGCTACACCTTC
TRBV24-1	-	many	TRBJ2-2	CATSDLHITGELFF	TGTGCCACCAGTGATCTTCATATCACCGGGGAGCTGTTTTTT
TRBV25-1	-	few	TRBJ1-1	CASRRRESNTEAFF	TGTGCCAGCAGACGGCGGGAGTCGAACACTGAAGCTTTCTTT
TRBV19	-	-	TRBJ1-4	CASSGAVQVEKLFF	TGTGCCAGTAGTGGGGCAGTTCAGGTTGAAAAACTGTTTTTT
TRBV10-3	-	few	TRBJ1-5	CASSDLGRANQPQHF	TGTGCCAGCAGTGATTTGGGACGGGCTAATCAGCCCCAGCATTTT
TRBV19	TRBD2	-	TRBJ2-2	CASSQGLATGELFF	TGTGCCAGCTCACAAGGACTAGCTACCGGGGAGCTGTTTTTT
TRBV2	TRBD2	many	TRBJ2-7	CASSRAGASYEQYF	TGTGCCAGCAGTCGAGCGGGAGCTTCGTACGAGCAGTACTTC
TRBV15	-	-	TRBJ1-1	CATSSSPRTPEDTEAFF	TGTGCCACCAGCAGCTCCCCGCGGACCCCGGAGGACACTGAAGCTTTCTTT
TRBV19	-	few	TRBJ2-7	CASSPRAEPSYEQYF	TGTGCCAGTAGCCCGCGAGCTGAACCTTCCTACGAGCAGTACTTC
TRBV29-1	-	-	TRBJ1-5	CSVGDGNQPQHF	TGCAGCGTTGGGGACGGAAATCAGCCCCAGCATTTT
TRBV7-3	TRBD1	-	TRBJ1-2	CASSQRQGRDREGYTF	TGTGCCAGCAGCCAACGACAAGGGAGGGACAGGGAGGGCTACACCTTC
TRBV5-6	-	-	TRBJ1-3	CASSWARFSGNTIYF	TGTGCCAGCAGCTGGGCACGATTCTCTGGAAACACCATATATTTT
TRBV7-3	-	many	TRBJ1-6	CASSAQTVQGSPLHF	TGTGCCAGCAGCGCCCAAACAGTCCAAGGTTCACCCCTCCACTTT
TRBV20-1	TRBD1	-	TRBJ2-5	CRAGTGLSETQYF	TGCAGGGCCGGGACAGGGTTGAGTGAGACCCAGTACTTC
TRBV6-4	-	many	TRBJ2-5	CASSDSSGGAKTQYF	TGTGCCAGCAGTGACTCGTCAGGAGGGGCGAAGACCCAGTACTTC
TRBV10-3	TRBD1	many	TRBJ2-7	CAISDPGTGAYF	TGTGCCATCAGCGATCCCGGGACAGGGGCCTACTTC
TRBV29-1	TRBD1	many	TRBJ2-7	CSVTPSDRVGSEQYF	TGCAGCGTGACCCCTTCGGACAGGGTGGGAAGCGAGCAGTACTTC
TRBV12-3/TRBV12-4	-	-	TRBJ1-1	CASNNGNSGAFF	TGTGCCAGCAACAACGGGAACTCAGGGGCTTTCTTT
TRBV7-2	-	-	TRBJ2-3	CASSSFGDTQYF	TGTGCCAGCAGCTCTTTCGGAGATACGCAGTATTTT
TRBV7-2	TRBD1	-	TRBJ1-5	CASSFETGGNQPPHF	TGTGCCAGCAGCTTCGAGACAGGGGGCAATCAGCCCCCGCATTTT
TRBV12-3/TRBV12-4	-	few	TRBJ1-2	CASSLAGALGHYGYTF	TGTGCCAGCAGTTTAGCGGGGGCCCTAGGGCACTATGGCTACACCTTC
TRBV29-1	TRBD1	many	TRBJ1-2	CSARVGTGNGYTF	TGCAGCGCCCGTGTCGGGACAGGGAATGGCTACACCTTC
TRBV7-3	TRBD2	few	TRBJ2-5	CASSRQSPGTSGGMGTQYF	TGCGCCAGCAGCCGACAATCACCCGGGACTAGCGGGGGTATGGGGACCCAGTACTTC
TRBV2	-	-	TRBJ2-7	CASSEENHLNYEQYF	TGTGCCAGCAGTGAAGAGAACCACCTAAACTACGAGCAGTACTTC
TRBV7-9	TRBD1	-	TRBJ1-4	CASSPNRGKLLF	TGTGCCAGCAGCCCAAACAGGGGTAAACTGCTTTTT
TRBV29-1	TRBD1	many	TRBJ1-1	CSVEGQGGTEAFF	TGCAGCGTTGAGGGACAGGGAGGAACTGAAGCTTTCTTT
TRBV29-1	-	many	TRBJ2-7	CSVDRGGSSYEQYF	TGCAGCGTTGACCGGGGTGGTAGTTCCTACGAGCAGTACTTC
TRBV19	-	-	TRBJ2-2	CASSLKGVGELFF	TGTGCCAGTAGCCTAAAGGGAGTCGGGGAGCTGTTTTTT
TRBV6-6	TRBD1	-	TRBJ1-1	CASSARDRLATFF	TGTGCCAGCAGCGCTAGGGACAGGTTGGCAACTTTCTTT
TRBV29-1	-	-	TRBJ2-1	CSASSWDEQFF	TGCAGCGCTAGTAGTTGGGATGAGCAGTTCTTC
TRBV25-1	TRBD1	-	TRBJ1-1	CASSEFQGTGKFTSEAFF	TGTGCCAGCAGTGAATTTCAAGGGACAGGGAAGTTTACTTCTGAAGCTTTCTTT
TRBV19	TRBD1	many	TRBJ1-1	CASSTGGGTEAFF	TGTGCCAGCAGTACAGGGGGAGGTACTGAAGCTTTCTTT
TRBV24-1	-	-	TRBJ2-3	CATSDFRGRTDTQYF	TGTGCCACCAGTGATTTCAGGGGCCGCACAGATACGCAGTATTTT
TRBV7-2	TRBD1	-	TRBJ2-2	CASSLLGQGAGALFF	TGTGCCAGCAGCTTATTAGGACAGGGGGCCGGGGCGCTGTTTTTT
TRBV7-9	-	-	TRBJ2-2	CASSLVGPGSCFF	-
TRBV2	-	-	TRBJ2-6	CASSFLGAQGANVLTF	TGTGCCAGCAGTTTCTTGGGGGCGCAAGGGGCCAACGTCCTGACTTTC
TRBV29-1	-	once	TRBJ2-2	CSVVMGVPSTGELFF	TGCAGCGTTGTAATGGGGGTCCCCAGCACCGGGGAGCTGTTTTTT
TRBV7-3	-	-	TRBJ1-1	CASSLQGSSNTGAFF	TGTGCCAGCAGCTTACAGGGGAGCTCGAACACTGGAGCTTTCTTT
TRBV13	-	-	TRBJ1-1	CASSYRDRNTEAFF	TGTGCCAGCAGTTACCGAGACAGGAACACTGAAGCTTTCTTT
TRBV7-2	TRBD2	few	TRBJ2-2	CASSFPSGRANTGELFF	TGTGCCAGCAGCTTTCCTAGCGGGAGGGCGAACACCGGGGAGCTGTTTTTT
TRBV10-3	-	many	TRBJ1-3	CAISESIGPAPGNTIYF	TGTGCCATCAGTGAGTCGATAGGACCGGCCCCTGGAAACACCATATATTTT
TRBV7-9	-	many	TRBJ1-6	CASSFPLYNSPLHF	TGTGCCAGCAGCTTCCCGCTCTATAATTCACCCCTCCACTTT